One and the same sample provided the 24 T cell receptor beta chains below, sequenced in a study of CD8 T cells in ankylosing spondylitis. Whole-study findings and limits: Ankylosing spondylitis blood seemed to carry a telltale TCR beta motif made of roughly 8 highly homologous variants.

No antigens are known for them. TCRdb recomputed calls from the 5' RACE reads with MiXCR, one row per CDR3 protein. This table holds 800,000 to 900,000 distinct CDR3 sequences, 12% found once. The source material was blood, either unsorted or a sorted T cell fraction (not recorded which). These receptors all stem from a male donor with ankylosing spondylitis.

This clonotype was detected only a few times. This chain uses TRBV7-2 with TRBJ2-5, with D possibly TRBD2 on 6 matching bases. Looked up from germline, CDR1 is SGHTA and CDR2 is FQGNSA. The V end was cut by 1 base, the J end by 5 bases, with 11 bases between. The CDR3 sequence is 14 residues long. The CDR3 coding sequence is TGTGCCAGCAGCTTAGTCACGGGGGAGGAGACCCAGTACTTC. Its translation: CASSLVTGEETQYF. Based on the CDR3 plus reference TRBV7-2 and TRBJ2-5, the full variable domain is GAGVSQSPSNKVTEKGKDVELRCDPISGHTALYWYRQSLGQGLEFLIYFQGNSAPDKSGLPSDRFSAERTGGSVSTLTIQRTQQEDSAVYLCASSLVTGEETQYFGPGTRLLVL.

The CDR3 DNA sequence: TGTGCCAGCAGCTTAAATTTGCCCGGGATTAAAGACACCTTC. Residues: CASSLNLPGIKDTF. This chain joins TRBV7-9 and TRBJ1-2; D unresolved. Trimming shortened V by 2 bases and J by 12 bases, and 19 bases separated the two germline ends. The V gene's germline CDR1 is SEHNR and CDR2 FQNEAQ (reference sequence). The CDR3 spans 14 residues.

This clonotype has a handful of counts. This chain connects TRBV10-3 to TRBJ1-3; D ambiguous. The CDR3 extends over 11 amino acids. CDR1 ENHRY and CDR2 SYGVKD come from the germline V gene. The V end lost 9 bases, the J end lost 4 bases, and 7 bases lay between the germline ends. CDR3 in DNA: TGTGCCATTAAGATCGGAAACACCATATATTTT. It is translated as CAIKIGNTIYF.

This clonotype has more than one count but fewer than ten. The CDR3 DNA sequence: TGCGCCAGCAGCCCTCTTGACTCGAGCTCTGGAAACACCATATATTTT. It specifies CASSPLDSSSGNTIYF. This chain joins TRBV5-1 and TRBJ1-3; D unclear. V lost 4 bases, J lost 0 bases, and 14 bases lay in between. Germline-derived CDR1 and CDR2 are SGHRS and YFSETQ. The CDR3 has 16 residues.

This clonotype was seen only a few times. The V gene is TRBV20-1, the J gene TRBJ1-5; unclear D gene. The CDR3 length is 12 residues. The germline gives CDR1 DFQATT, CDR2 SNEGSKA (reference sequence). Trimming cost V 1 base and J 6 bases, with 7 bases left between them. The DNA of the CDR3 is TGCAGTGCTAGAGTCTTCCGTCAGCCCCAGCATTTT. Residues: CSARVFRQPQHF.

At least ten counts were recorded for this clonotype. DNA of the CDR3: TGTGCCAGCAGCTTAGTGGTCGGCGCAGATACGCAGTATTTT. Translation: CASSLVVGADTQYF. The chain is built from TRBV11-2 and TRBJ2-3, with no clear D. The V gene's germline CDR1 is SGHAT and CDR2 FQNNGV. V was pared by 1 base and J by 4 bases, with 9 bases between. The CDR3 is 14 amino acids. The variable domain in full, completed from reference TRBV11-2 and TRBJ2-3, reads EAGVAQSPRYKIIEKRQSVAFWCNPISGHATLYWYQQILGQGPKLLIQFQNNGVVDDSQLPKDRFSAERLKGVDSTLKIQPAKLEDSAVYLCASSLVVGADTQYFGPGTRLTVL.

The V gene is TRBV12-3 or TRBV12-4, the J gene TRBJ2-7; D remains ambiguous. CDR3 length: 14 amino acids. V was clipped by 2 bases and J by 3 bases, with 11 bases between them. Written as DNA, the CDR3 is TGTGCCAGCAGTTTACGGTCCCCGGGCTACGAGCAGTACTTC. Encoded protein: CASSLRSPGYEQYF.

This sequence joins TRBV7-9 and TRBJ1-2, with D tentatively TRBD1 (6 bases). The germline V gene has CDR1 SEHNR and CDR2 FQNEAQ (reference sequence). The CDR3 loop spans 15 amino acids. V shed 2 bases and J shed 8 bases, with 18 bases lying between them. The CDR3 protein is CASSLIWGPRKGYTF. CDR3 DNA sequence: TGTGCCAGCAGCTTAATCTGGGGGCCAAGGAAAGGCTACACCTTC.

Only a few counts were recorded for this clonotype. The chain is built from TRBV29-1 and TRBJ2-3; 9 bases match TRBD2. Germline values: CDR1 SQVTM, CDR2 ANQGSEA. The CDR3 contains 13 residues. V lost 7 bases, J lost 5 bases, and 7 bases stayed unmatched. CDR3 sequence: CSAAGGGVDTQYF. In nucleotides, the CDR3 is TGCAGCGCGGCGGGAGGGGGAGTAGATACGCAGTATTTT.

This clonotype was counted only a few times. One end of the junction fails to match germline, which may point to a read error. The rearrangement links TRBV6-2 or TRBV6-3 to TRBJ2-1; TRBD2 matches 10 bases. The CDR3 is 11 residues long. Germline CDR1 reads MNHEY; CDR2 reads SVGEGT. CDR3 nucleotides: TGTGCCAGCGGGCCCTCGGGGACTAGCGTCTTC. It specifies CASGPSGTSVF.

The gene calls are TRBV20-1 and TRBJ1-2; 7 bases map to TRBD1. The germline V gene encodes CDR1 DFQATT and CDR2 SNEGSKA (reference sequence). This CDR3 contains 12 residues. Germline trimming cut 3 bases from V and 8 bases from J; bases unmatched to any gene: 6. CDR3 coding DNA: TGCAGTGCTAGGTTACAGGGGTGGGGCTACACCTTC. Its protein product is CSARLQGWGYTF.

This clonotype has more than one count but fewer than ten. V usage is TRBV20-1 and J usage is TRBJ2-7, with TRBD2 identical over 8 bases. This CDR3 is 16 amino acids long. The germline V gene has CDR1 DFQATT and CDR2 SNEGSKA (reference sequence). V lost 0 bases, J lost 0 bases, and 7 bases stayed unmatched. The CDR3 region is CSARDPERGYSYEQYF. CDR3 sequence (DNA): TGCAGTGCTAGAGACCCGGAGCGGGGGTACTCCTACGAGCAGTACTTC.

This clonotype has only a few counts. The chain employs TRBV5-1 and TRBJ2-1, with 13 bases aligning to TRBD2. Per the germline V gene, CDR1 is SGHRS and CDR2 is YFSETQ. The CDR3 is made up of 14 amino acids. J gave up 10 bases and V 2 bases, and 3 bases lay outside the gene matches. The CDR3 DNA reads TGCGCCAGCAGCTTACTAGCGGGAGGGCGGGAGCAGTTCTTC. It yields the protein CASSLLAGGREQFF.

V is TRBV3-1 and J is TRBJ1-6; D is possibly TRBD1 (5 bases). The V and J ends lost 1 base and 10 bases respectively, with 14 bases between them. Germline CDR1 and CDR2: LGHDT and YNNKEL (reference sequence). The CDR3 has 15 residues. The chain's CDR3 is CASSQVRGGLSPLHF. CDR3 bases: TGTGCCAGCAGCCAAGTGCGGGGGGGGTTATCACCCCTCCACTTT.

This chain joins TRBV4-3 and TRBJ2-3; D ambiguous. The CDR3 length is 14 residues. Trimming stripped 2 bases from V and 2 bases from J, with 8 bases between. The germline CDR1 and CDR2 sequences are LGHNA and YSLEER. This chain's CDR3 is CASSQQWPTDTQYF. DNA for the CDR3: TGCGCCAGCAGCCAACAATGGCCCACAGATACGCAGTATTTT.

The rearrangement links TRBV20-1 to TRBJ2-7, with TRBD2 matching over 7 bases. Germline V gene lookup returns CDR1 DFQATT and CDR2 SNEGSKA (reference sequence). The CDR3 length is 13 residues. Trimming took 5 bases from V and 3 from J; bases not matched to a gene: 7. The DNA of the CDR3 is TGCAGTGCTTCTCCGGGACTATTCTACGAGCAGTACTTC. Translated, it gives CSASPGLFYEQYF.

V gene TRBV7-2 combines with J gene TRBJ2-6; D remains unclear. Trimming shortened V by 0 bases and J by 1 base, and 10 bases separated the two germline ends. CDR1 and CDR2 (germline): SGHTA, FQGNSA. The CDR3 length is 17 residues. CDR3 sequence reads: CASSLANVGSGANVLTF. The CDR3 DNA reads as TGTGCCAGCAGCTTAGCCAACGTGGGGTCTGGGGCCAACGTCCTGACTTTC.

This rearrangement joins TRBV9 to TRBJ2-1; TRBD1 matches 8 bases. This CDR3 is built from 15 residues. The V segment lost 0 bases and the J segment 7 bases; nucleotides outside the gene matches: 6. From germline, CDR1 is SGDLS and CDR2 YYNGEE. The CDR3 sequence is CASSVAAGGSNEQFF. Here the CDR3 DNA reads TGTGCCAGCAGCGTAGCGGCAGGGGGCTCTAATGAGCAGTTCTTC.

This clonotype has just a few counts. The V gene is TRBV20-1, the J gene TRBJ1-1; tentative D call: TRBD1 (5 bases). The germline V gene has CDR1 DFQATT and CDR2 SNEGSKA (reference sequence). The CDR3 loop spans 15 amino acids. The V gene lost 6 bases and the J gene lost 1 base, with 18 bases spanning the gap. CDR3 loop: CSAIDEGGANTEAFF. The CDR3 DNA sequence: TGCAGTGCCATAGACGAAGGAGGGGCGAACACTGAAGCTTTCTTT.

This clonotype was observed a few times. The rearrangement uses TRBV6-1 and TRBJ1-1; TRBD1 matches at 9 bases. The germline V gene encodes CDR1 MNHNS and CDR2 SASEGT. Trimming at V came to 11 bases and at J to 3 bases, leaving 7 bases not matched to a gene. The CDR3 totals 13 residues. CDR3 in amino acids: CASHRGQDTEAFF. The CDR3, as DNA: TGTGCCTCTCACAGGGGGCAGGACACTGAAGCTTTCTTT.

This clonotype has a handful of counts. This rearrangement joins TRBV4-3 to TRBJ1-4, with D maybe TRBD1 (5 bases). The CDR3 has 14 amino acids. V lost 1 base and J lost 7, with 10 bases in between. Germline CDR1 is LGHNA and CDR2 is YSLEER. The CDR3 sequence is CASSQGGNGEKLFF. CDR3 sequence (DNA): TGCGCCAGCAGCCAAGGGGGGAATGGTGAAAAACTGTTTTTT.

The rearrangement uses TRBV12-3 or TRBV12-4 and TRBJ2-7, with unresolved D. Trimming pared 6 bases from V and 0 bases from J, leaving 9 bases between. This CDR3 contains 13 residues. This chain's CDR3 is CASSSDISYEQYF. CDR3 nucleotides: TGTGCCAGCAGCTCTGACATCTCCTACGAGCAGTACTTC.

V is TRBV12-3 or TRBV12-4 and J is TRBJ2-2; D is unclear. V lost 6 bases and J lost 6, with 11 bases in between. The CDR3 is 13 residues long. CDR3: CASSIQAPGELFF. The CDR3 DNA follows: TGTGCCAGCAGCATTCAGGCCCCCGGGGAGCTGTTTTTT.

This clonotype has a count of ten or more. The V call is TRBV27, the J call TRBJ1-1; D gene unclear. This CDR3 has 14 amino acids. Trimming stripped 4 bases from V and 3 bases from J, with 12 bases between. Germline assignment: CDR1 MNHEY and CDR2 SMNVEV (reference sequence). DNA of the CDR3: TGTGCCAGCAGTTCGTTTAAGTTAGACACTGAAGCTTTCTTT. Translation gives CASSSFKLDTEAFF.